The 16 T cell receptor beta chains below come from one sample, sequenced in a study of PD-L1 blockade in urothelial cancer. This table comes from immunoSEQ multiplex PCR, and its TCRdb copy is limited to in-frame clones, with some not included. The sample has 44,000 or so clones; 88% are singletons. The sample in question was PBMCs, obtained around atezolizumab (anti-PD-L1) treatment. The receptors come from an elderly man with urothelial cancer.

This chain joins TRBV19 and TRBJ2-5, with a tentative D call TRBD2 (6 bases). Germline lookup yields CDR1 LNHDA and CDR2 SQIVND (reference sequence). The CDR3 spans 15 residues. V was trimmed by 5 bases and J by 7 bases, leaving 20 bases between them. CDR3 coding DNA: TGTGCCAGTAGTCCACGGACGGGGTTCGGGAGGACCCAGTACTTC. Translated: CASSPRTGFGRTQYF.

The rearrangement uses TRBV27 and TRBJ1-5, with D perhaps TRBD1 (5 bases). Trimming removed 4 bases from V and 5 bases from J, with 15 bases in between. The CDR3 contains 15 residues. CDR1 and CDR2 (germline): MNHEY, SMNVEV (reference sequence). The CDR3 nucleotides read TGTGCCAGCAGTTCCGCCGCAGGGCCGGATCAGCCCCAGCATTTT. Residues: CASSSAAGPDQPQHF.

V usage is TRBV23-1 and J usage is TRBJ1-5; maybe TRBD1 (5 bases). TRBV23-1 has ORF status, its function being uncertain. CDR3 size: 16 residues. Trimming took off 7 bases at V and 1 base at J, with 17 bases between the two ends. DNA for the CDR3: TGCGCCAGCACACGTCCCAGGGATGTAAGCAATCAGCCCCAGCATTTT. Translating it yields CASTRPRDVSNQPQHF.

The gene calls are TRBV7-2 and TRBJ2-1; 13 bases line up with TRBD2. This CDR3 is 16 amino acids long. J lost 6 bases, V lost 5 bases, and 7 bases had no gene match. Germline V gene sequence: CDR1 SGHTA, CDR2 FQGNSA. The CDR3 DNA is TGTGCCAGCAGCCCACTAGCGGGGGGGGTGGGCAATGAGCAGTTCTTC. It codes for CASSPLAGGVGNEQFF.

This chain joins TRBV7-2 and TRBJ2-5; 7 bases agree with TRBD2. J was trimmed by 5 bases and V by 0 bases; bases with no gene match: 12. Germline V CDR1 and CDR2: SGHTA, FQGNSA. The CDR3 runs to 17 residues. The CDR3 DNA sequence: TGTGCCAGCAGCTTAGCGCTTGGAGGGAGGGCCTCTGAGACCCAGTACTTC. This gives the protein CASSLALGGRASETQYF.

The rearrangement joins TRBV7-8 to TRBJ2-4; 9 positions match TRBD1. The V gene's germline CDR1 is SGHVS and CDR2 FQNEAQ. With 5 bases clipped from V and 1 base from J, the junction kept 6 bases outside the gene matches. There are 16 residues in the CDR3. The chain's CDR3 is CASSADRGRAKNIQYF. The CDR3 DNA sequence: TGTGCCAGCAGCGCGGACAGGGGTAGGGCCAAAAACATTCAGTACTTC. Complete variable domain (other parts from reference TRBV7-8 and TRBJ2-4): GAGVSQSPRYKVAKRGQDVALRCDPISGHVSLFWYQQALGQGPEFLTYFQNEAQLDKSGLPSDRFFAERPEGSVSTLKIQRTQQEDSAVYLCASSADRGRAKNIQYFGAGTRLSVL.

J is TRBJ2-7 and V is TRBV29-1; 8 bases agree with TRBD1. CDR1 is SQVTM and CDR2 is ANQGSEA in the germline V gene. V lost 7 bases to trimming and J lost 1 base; unmatched junction nucleotides: 0. The CDR3 extends over 11 amino acids. In nucleotides, the CDR3 is TGCAGCGGACAGGGGTCCTACGAGCAGTACTTC. Encoded protein: CSGQGSYEQYF.

The V and J genes are TRBV6-1 and TRBJ1-2; 10 nucleotides align to TRBD1. This CDR3 region has 14 residues. Germline V lookup: CDR1 MNHNS, CDR2 SASEGT. Trimming at V came to 8 bases and at J to 8 bases, leaving 11 bases not matched to a gene. This CDR3 is CASSTGGRLWGYTF. For the CDR3, the DNA is TGTGCCAGCTCGACAGGGGGCCGCCTATGGGGCTACACCTTC.

The chain carries TRBV14 and TRBJ2-2; D is unresolved. From germline, CDR1 is SGHDN and CDR2 FVKESK. The CDR3 is made up of 14 amino acids. V was pared by 4 bases and J by 0 bases, with 6 bases between. CDR3 in DNA: TGTGCCAGCAGCCCCCGCGCGAACACCGGGGAGCTGTTTTTT. Its protein product is CASSPRANTGELFF.

This sequence joins TRBV29-1 and TRBJ2-5; possible D gene TRBD2, 6 bases. Trimming took 6 bases from V and 0 from J, leaving 14 bases between them. The CDR3 has 14 amino acids. The germline V gene encodes CDR1 SQVTM and CDR2 ANQGSEA. The CDR3 DNA sequence: TGCAGCGTCGTTCCCGGGACTTACCAAGAGACCCAGTACTTC. Its protein product is CSVVPGTYQETQYF. The full variable domain, with the rest looked up from reference TRBV29-1 and TRBJ2-5, is SAVISQKPSRDICQRGTSLTIQCQVDSQVTMMFWYRQQPGQSLTLIATANQGSEATYESGFVIDKFPISRPNLTFSTLTVSNMSPEDSSIYLCSVVPGTYQETQYFGPGTRLLVL.

This sequence joins TRBV28 and TRBJ2-7; 10 bases align to TRBD2. Germline values: CDR1 MDHEN, CDR2 SYDVKM. The CDR3 extends over 15 amino acids. The V segment lost 5 bases and the J segment 4 bases; nucleotides outside the gene matches: 8. CDR3 amino acids: CASSLAGAVGYEQYF. As DNA, the CDR3 is TGTGCCAGCAGTCTAGCGGGAGCGGTTGGGTACGAGCAGTACTTC.

The rearrangement links TRBV7-6 to TRBJ2-4; TRBD1 aligns across 10 bases. Germline CDR1 and CDR2: SGHVS and FNYEAQ. With 5 bases clipped from V and 0 bases from J, the junction kept 4 bases outside the gene matches. The length of the CDR3 is 16 residues. The CDR3 protein is CASSPGDRGAKNIQYF. CDR3 in DNA: TGTGCCAGCAGCCCAGGGGACAGGGGAGCCAAAAACATTCAGTACTTC.

This chain links TRBV2 with TRBJ2-5; 15 positions agree with TRBD2. With 7 bases clipped from V and 5 bases from J, the junction kept 11 bases outside the gene matches. Germline V gives CDR1 SNHLY, CDR2 FYNNEI. CDR3 size: 17 residues. The CDR3 loop reads CASTEIRTSGRAETQYF. The CDR3 region has the DNA TGTGCCAGCACAGAAATTCGGACTAGCGGGAGGGCGGAGACCCAGTACTTC. Supplemented by reference TRBV2 and TRBJ2-5, the full variable domain reads EPEVTQTPSHQVTQMGQEVILRCVPISNHLYFYWYRQILGQKVEFLVSFYNNEISEKSEIFDDQFSVERPDGSNFTLKIRSTKLEDSAMYFCASTEIRTSGRAETQYFGPGTRLLVL.

The V and J genes are TRBV10-3 and TRBJ2-1; D may be TRBD2 (6 bases). The CDR3 is 13 amino acids. V was shortened by 10 bases and J by 6 bases, with 16 bases between the two germline ends. Germline CDR1 reads ENHRY; CDR2 reads SYGVKD. CDR3 residues: CATGGSLANEQFF. CDR3 coding DNA: TGTGCCACCGGAGGGAGCCTCGCCAATGAGCAGTTCTTC.

The V gene is TRBV6-1, the J gene TRBJ2-3; tentatively, D is TRBD2 (5 bases). Trimming cost V 1 base and J 10 bases, with 12 bases left between them. The CDR3 is 13 amino acids. The germline gives CDR1 MNHNS, CDR2 SASEGT. CDR3 region: CASSEGLSVAQYF. The CDR3 nucleotides are TGTGCCAGCAGTGAAGGACTATCGGTTGCGCAGTATTTT.

The chain carries TRBV5-1 and TRBJ1-4, with 8 bases lining up with TRBD1. The CDR3 contains 18 residues. The germline V gene has CDR1 SGHRS and CDR2 YFSETQ. The ends lost 4 bases at V and 4 bases at J; junction bases unmatched: 15. Written as DNA, the CDR3 is TGCGCCAGCAGCCCTACAGAGACAGGGGTGACCTTTAATGAAAAACTGTTTTTT. Translation: CASSPTETGVTFNEKLFF.